What follows describes a single T cell receptor (beta chain). This sample is drawn from a study of blood T cell repertoires in COVID-19. Study-level background: The analysed material was cDNA or gDNA that came from T cells, B-cell-depleted T cells, or PBMCs.

Profiled with immunoSEQ multiplex PCR; TCRdb holds only in-frame clones, not every one. The table records about 78,000 clones, 60% to 80% of them present only once. Trimming at V came to 9 bases and at J to 0 bases, leaving 10 bases not matched to a gene. The germline V gene encodes CDR1 KGHDR and CDR2 SFDVKD. The CDR3 runs 15 residues. What was sequenced was peripheral blood. The rearrangement uses TRBV24-1 and TRBJ2-7; 7 bases agree with TRBD1. The source is a human donor in a cohort sampled during active COVID-19. CDR3 sequence (DNA): TGTGCCACCCCTATGGGACAGAAGAGCTCCTACGAGCAGTACTTC. Translating it yields CATPMGQKSSYEQYF.